The 12 T cell receptor beta chains in this list originate from one sample, sequenced in a study of Ad26.COV2.S vaccination and SARS-CoV-2 variants. Treatment given: around 19 received Ad26.COV2.S at low or high dose, single or two shots; about 5 received placebo; per-sample allocation not given. Sampling happened 63 days after the first vaccine or placebo injection. Here immunoSEQ multiplex PCR was the method, and the copy in TCRdb shows in-frame clones only, minus some. The table shows about 350,000 clones, with around 89% occurring only once. The specimen comprised peripheral blood, sampled in a trial of Ad26.COV2.S vaccine versus placebo. Receptor source: a person aged 18-60 years who received the Ad26.COV2.S COVID-19 vaccine or a placebo.

The CDR3 reads CASSIGTSGSSDTQYF. The CDR3 DNA is TGTGCCAGTAGTATAGGAACTAGCGGGAGCTCAGATACGCAGTATTTT. The chain has TRBV19 and TRBJ2-3; 11 nucleotides match TRBD2. CDR1 and CDR2 from the germline V gene are LNHDA and SQIVND (reference sequence). The V segment lost 1 base and the J segment 4 bases; nucleotides outside the gene matches: 4. The CDR3 is 16 residues long.

The chain couples TRBV19 to TRBJ2-2; unclear D gene. Per germline, CDR1 LNHDA and CDR2 SQIVND (reference sequence). This CDR3 spans 14 amino acids. Trimming removed 5 bases at V and 3 bases at J, with 10 bases between. Written as DNA, the CDR3 is TGTGCCAGTAGTCGATTCGGATACACCGGGGAGCTGTTTTTT. Protein product: CASSRFGYTGELFF.

V gene TRBV6-4 combines with J gene TRBJ2-1; D call uncertain. V was clipped by 3 bases and J by 5 bases, with 8 bases between them. CDR3 length equals 13 residues. The germline V gene encodes CDR1 MRHNA and CDR2 SNTAGT. The CDR3 spells CASSESQNNEQFF. CDR3 DNA sequence: TGTGCCAGCAGTGAGAGCCAAAACAATGAGCAGTTCTTC.

This clone was seen a single time. The V call is TRBV29-1, the J call TRBJ2-5, with D perhaps matching TRBD2 (6 bases). The length of the CDR3 is 11 residues. V was clipped by 7 bases and J by 7 bases, with 13 bases between them. CDR1 is SQVTM and CDR2 is ANQGSEA in the germline V gene. CDR3 DNA: TGCAGCGGATCTGTCGGGGGGACCCAGTACTTC. Translated: CSGSVGGTQYF.

V and J are TRBV19 and TRBJ1-5, with D hard to call. The CDR3 has 15 residues. Deletions cut 3 bases from V and 2 bases from J, with 11 bases between. Germline V gives CDR1 LNHDA, CDR2 SQIVND (reference sequence). The CDR3 DNA is TGTGCCAGTAGTATTGGAGAAGTGGGCAATCAGCCCCAGCATTTT. Amino acids: CASSIGEVGNQPQHF. Using reference TRBV19 and TRBJ1-5 for the parts outside the CDR3, the full variable domain is DGGITQSPKYLFRKEGQNVTLSCEQNLNHDAMYWYRQDPGQGLRLIYYSQIVNDFQKGDIAEGYSVSREKKESFPLTVTSAQKNPTAFYLCASSIGEVGNQPQHFGDGTRLSIL.

The CDR3 is CASSLPSQEVGYTF. CDR3 bases: TGTGCCAGCAGCTTACCGTCCCAGGAGGTAGGCTACACCTTC. The chain couples TRBV7-9 to TRBJ1-2; D uncertain. Trimming removed 2 bases from V and 8 bases from J, with 15 bases in between. The CDR3 contains 14 residues. CDR1 is SEHNR and CDR2 is FQNEAQ in the germline V gene (reference sequence).

The CDR3 loop is CASSQAGSSYNSPLHF. The DNA of the CDR3 is TGCGCCAGCAGCCAAGCGGGGAGTTCCTATAATTCACCCCTCCACTTT. This rearrangement joins TRBV4-3 to TRBJ1-6; D is unclear. Germline V lookup: CDR1 LGHNA, CDR2 YSLEER. Trimming removed 1 base at V and 1 base at J, with 8 bases between. The CDR3 is made up of 16 amino acids.

The table lists this clone with a count of one. The rearrangement joins TRBV19 to TRBJ1-5, with TRBD1 matching over 8 bases. Germline V gene lookup returns CDR1 LNHDA and CDR2 SQIVND (reference sequence). The CDR3 runs to 16 residues. The junction had 12 bases not matched to a gene; V was cut back by 5 bases and J by 6 bases. The CDR3 coding sequence is TGTGCCAGTAGTTATCCCACAGGGGGTCGTGGTCAGCCCCAGCATTTT. Amino acids: CASSYPTGGRGQPQHF.

The chain uses TRBV4-1 and TRBJ1-5, with a tentative D call TRBD1 (5 bases). The V gene lost 1 base and the J gene lost 0 bases, with 22 bases spanning the gap. The CDR3 has 20 amino acids. Germline-derived CDR1 and CDR2 are MGHRA and YSYEKL. Here the CDR3 DNA reads TGCGCCAGCAGCCAAGCTATCACGAATTGGGGCAGGGATAGCAATCAGCCCCAGCATTTT. Amino acid sequence: CASSQAITNWGRDSNQPQHF.

V usage is TRBV30 and J usage is TRBJ1-6, with D possibly matching TRBD1 (6 bases). The CDR3 is made up of 16 amino acids. The V end was cut by 0 bases, the J end by 0 bases, with 9 bases between. CDR1 and CDR2 (germline): GTSNPN, SVGIG (reference sequence). The CDR3 loop is CAWSVRQDSYNSPLHF. CDR3 bases: TGTGCCTGGAGTGTACGACAGGACTCCTATAATTCACCCCTCCACTTT.

This chain links TRBV29-1 with TRBJ2-7, with TRBD1 matching over 7 bases. V dropped 7 bases and J dropped 0; count of bases not matched to a gene: 9. Germline lookup yields CDR1 SQVTM and CDR2 ANQGSEA. CDR3 size: 14 residues. The CDR3 here is CSARTTGSSYEQYF. In nucleotides, the CDR3 is TGCAGCGCACGGACGACAGGGAGCTCCTACGAGCAGTACTTC.

The chain links TRBV6-6 to TRBJ1-5; D uncertain. V gave up 5 bases and J gave up 5 bases, with 10 bases separating them. The CDR3 extends over 13 amino acids. Germline values: CDR1 MNHNY, CDR2 SVGAGI (reference sequence). The CDR3 region has the DNA TGTGCCAGCAGTCCCTCCCTGTATCAGCCCCAGCATTTT. It is translated as CASSPSLYQPQHF.